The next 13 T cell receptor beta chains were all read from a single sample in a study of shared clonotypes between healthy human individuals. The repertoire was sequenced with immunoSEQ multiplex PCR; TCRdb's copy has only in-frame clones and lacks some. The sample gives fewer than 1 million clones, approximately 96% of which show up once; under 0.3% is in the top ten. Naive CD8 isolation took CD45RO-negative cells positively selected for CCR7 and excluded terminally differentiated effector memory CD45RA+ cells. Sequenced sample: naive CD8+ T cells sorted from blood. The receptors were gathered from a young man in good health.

The CDR3 sequence is CASSQRQGKVLDYGYTF. CDR3 coding DNA: TGTGCCAGCAGCCAAAGACAGGGAAAGGTCTTGGACTATGGCTACACCTTC. V and J are TRBV14 and TRBJ1-2, with 7 bases lining up with TRBD1. The CDR3 totals 17 residues. Trimming at V came to 2 bases and at J to 3 bases, leaving 12 bases not matched to a gene. Germline CDR1 SGHDN, CDR2 FVKESK.

As DNA, the CDR3 is TGCGCCAGCAGCTTGTTAAGGATGGGACTAGCGGGAGACCTACACACCGGGGAGCTGTTTTTT. Encoded protein: CASSLLRMGLAGDLHTGELFF. This rearrangement joins TRBV5-1 to TRBJ2-2, with 14 bases identical to TRBD2. Germline V lookup: CDR1 SGHRS, CDR2 YFSETQ. CDR3 length: 21 amino acids. The ends lost 1 base at V and 3 bases at J; junction bases unmatched: 14.

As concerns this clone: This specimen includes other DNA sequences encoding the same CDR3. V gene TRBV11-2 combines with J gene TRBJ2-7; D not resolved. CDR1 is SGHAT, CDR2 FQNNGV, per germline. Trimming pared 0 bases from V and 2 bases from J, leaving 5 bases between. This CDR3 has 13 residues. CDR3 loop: CASSLDRTYEQYF. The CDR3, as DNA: TGTGCCAGCAGCTTAGACAGAACCTACGAGCAGTACTTC.

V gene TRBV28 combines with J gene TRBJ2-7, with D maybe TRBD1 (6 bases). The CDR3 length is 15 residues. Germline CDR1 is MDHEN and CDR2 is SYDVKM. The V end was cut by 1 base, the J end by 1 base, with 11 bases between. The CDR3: CASSLYRGGSYEQYF. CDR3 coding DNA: TGTGCCAGCAGTTTATACAGAGGGGGATCCTACGAGCAGTACTTC. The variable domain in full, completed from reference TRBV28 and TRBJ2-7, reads DVKVTQSSRYLVKRTGEKVFLECVQDMDHENMFWYRQDPGLGLRLIYFSYDVKMKEKGDIPEGYSVSREKKERFSLILESASTNQTSMYLCASSLYRGGSYEQYFGPGTRLTVT.

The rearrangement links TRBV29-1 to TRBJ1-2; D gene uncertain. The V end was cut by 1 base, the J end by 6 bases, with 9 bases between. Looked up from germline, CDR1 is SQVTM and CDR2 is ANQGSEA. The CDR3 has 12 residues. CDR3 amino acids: CSVEGTGDGYTF. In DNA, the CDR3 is TGCAGCGTTGAAGGGACCGGGGATGGCTACACCTTC.

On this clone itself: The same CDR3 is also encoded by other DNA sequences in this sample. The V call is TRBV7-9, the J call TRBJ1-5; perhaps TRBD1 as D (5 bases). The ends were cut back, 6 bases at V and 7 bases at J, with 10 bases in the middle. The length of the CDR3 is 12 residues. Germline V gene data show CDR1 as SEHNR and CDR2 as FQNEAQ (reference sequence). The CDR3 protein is CASSPGGQPQHF. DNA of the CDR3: TGTGCCAGCAGTCCCGGGGGGCAGCCCCAGCATTTT.

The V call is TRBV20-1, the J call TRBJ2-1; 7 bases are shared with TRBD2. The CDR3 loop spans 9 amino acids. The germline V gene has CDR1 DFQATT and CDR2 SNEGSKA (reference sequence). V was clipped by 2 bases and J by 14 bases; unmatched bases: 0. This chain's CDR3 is CSARRGEFF. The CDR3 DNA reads TGCAGTGCTAGACGGGGGGAGTTCTTC.

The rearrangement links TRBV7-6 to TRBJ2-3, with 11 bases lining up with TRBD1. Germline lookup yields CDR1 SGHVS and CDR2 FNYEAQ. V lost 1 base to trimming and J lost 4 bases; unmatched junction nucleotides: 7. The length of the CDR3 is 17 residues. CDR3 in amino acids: CASSLGRTGGLPDTQYF. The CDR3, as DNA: TGTGCCAGCAGCTTAGGAAGGACAGGGGGCCTCCCAGATACGCAGTATTTT. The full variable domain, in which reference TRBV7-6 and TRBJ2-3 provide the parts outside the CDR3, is GAGVSQSPRYKVTKRGQDVALRCDPISGHVSLYWYRQALGQGPEFLTYFNYEAQQDKSGLPNDRFSAERPEGSISTLTIQRTEQRDSAMYRCASSLGRTGGLPDTQYFGPGTRLTVL.

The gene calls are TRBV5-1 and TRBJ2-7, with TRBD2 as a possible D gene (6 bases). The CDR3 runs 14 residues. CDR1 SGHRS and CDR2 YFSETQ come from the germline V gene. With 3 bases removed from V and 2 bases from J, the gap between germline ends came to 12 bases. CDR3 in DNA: TGCGCCAGCAGCTACCGGGGAGGAGCCTACGAGCAGTACTTC. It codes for CASSYRGGAYEQYF.

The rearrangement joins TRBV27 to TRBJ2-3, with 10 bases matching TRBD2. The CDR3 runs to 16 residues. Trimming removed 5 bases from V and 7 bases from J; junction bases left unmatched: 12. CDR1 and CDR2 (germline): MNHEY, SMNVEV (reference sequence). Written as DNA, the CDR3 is TGTGCCAGCAGTGTCGCCCTAGCGGGGGCCCCCAATACGCAGTATTTT. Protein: CASSVALAGAPNTQYF.

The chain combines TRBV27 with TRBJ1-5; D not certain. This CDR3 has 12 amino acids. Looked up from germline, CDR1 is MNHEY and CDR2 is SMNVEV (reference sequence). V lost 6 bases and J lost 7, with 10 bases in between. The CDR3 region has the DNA TGTGCCAGCAGGGAACCCGGCCAGCCCCAGCATTTT. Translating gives CASREPGQPQHF.

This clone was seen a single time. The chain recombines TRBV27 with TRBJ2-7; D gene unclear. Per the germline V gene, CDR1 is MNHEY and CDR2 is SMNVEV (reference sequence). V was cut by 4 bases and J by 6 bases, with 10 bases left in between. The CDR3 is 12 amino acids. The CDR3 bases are TGTGCCAGCAGTTCCCCCTCGGGCGAGCAGTACTTC. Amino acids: CASSSPSGEQYF.

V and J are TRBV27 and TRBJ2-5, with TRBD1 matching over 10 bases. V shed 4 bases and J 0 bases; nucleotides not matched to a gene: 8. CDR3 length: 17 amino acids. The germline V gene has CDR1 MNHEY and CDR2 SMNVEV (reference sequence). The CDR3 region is CASSSTPGTGDQETQYF. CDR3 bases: TGTGCCAGCAGTTCCACCCCCGGGACAGGGGACCAAGAGACCCAGTACTTC.